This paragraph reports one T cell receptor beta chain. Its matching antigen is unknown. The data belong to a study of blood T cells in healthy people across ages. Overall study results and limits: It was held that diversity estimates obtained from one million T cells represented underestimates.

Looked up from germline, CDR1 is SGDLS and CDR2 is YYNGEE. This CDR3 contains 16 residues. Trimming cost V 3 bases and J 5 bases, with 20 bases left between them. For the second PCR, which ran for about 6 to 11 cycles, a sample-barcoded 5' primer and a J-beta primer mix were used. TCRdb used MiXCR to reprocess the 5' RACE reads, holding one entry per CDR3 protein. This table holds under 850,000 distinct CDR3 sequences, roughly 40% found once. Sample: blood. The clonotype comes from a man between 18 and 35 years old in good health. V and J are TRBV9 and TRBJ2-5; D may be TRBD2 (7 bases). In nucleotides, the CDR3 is TGTGCCAGCAGCGAGGGGGACTATCCCCCATGGGAGACCCAGTACTTC. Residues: CASSEGDYPPWETQYF. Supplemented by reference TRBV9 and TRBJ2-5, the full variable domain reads DSGVTQTPKHLITATGQRVTLRCSPRSGDLSVYWYQQSLDQGLQFLIQYYNGEERAKGNILERFSAQQFPDLHSELNLSSLELGDSALYFCASSEGDYPPWETQYFGPGTRLLVL.